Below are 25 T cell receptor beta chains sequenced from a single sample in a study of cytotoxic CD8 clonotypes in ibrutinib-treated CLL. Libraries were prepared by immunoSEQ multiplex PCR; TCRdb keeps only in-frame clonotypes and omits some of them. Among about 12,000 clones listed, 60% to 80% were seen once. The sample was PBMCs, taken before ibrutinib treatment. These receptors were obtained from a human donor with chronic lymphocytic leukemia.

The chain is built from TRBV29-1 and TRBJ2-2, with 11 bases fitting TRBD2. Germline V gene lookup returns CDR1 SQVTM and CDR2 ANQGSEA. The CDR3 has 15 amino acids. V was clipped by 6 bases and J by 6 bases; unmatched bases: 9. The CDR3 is CSVRASGGPAGELFF. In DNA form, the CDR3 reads TGCAGCGTGAGGGCTAGCGGGGGGCCGGCCGGGGAGCTGTTTTTT.

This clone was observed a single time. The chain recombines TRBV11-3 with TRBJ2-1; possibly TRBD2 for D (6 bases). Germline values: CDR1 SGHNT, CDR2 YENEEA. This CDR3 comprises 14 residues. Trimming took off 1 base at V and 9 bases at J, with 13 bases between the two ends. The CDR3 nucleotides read TGTGCCAGCAGCTTAGGGTGGGGAGCGGGTGAGCAGTTCTTC. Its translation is CASSLGWGAGEQFF. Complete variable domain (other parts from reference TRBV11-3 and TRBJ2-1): EAGVVQSPRYKIIEKKQPVAFWCNPISGHNTLYWYLQNLGQGPELLIRYENEEAVDDSQLPKDRFSAERLKGVDSTLKIQPAELGDSAVYLCASSLGWGAGEQFFGPGTRLTVL.

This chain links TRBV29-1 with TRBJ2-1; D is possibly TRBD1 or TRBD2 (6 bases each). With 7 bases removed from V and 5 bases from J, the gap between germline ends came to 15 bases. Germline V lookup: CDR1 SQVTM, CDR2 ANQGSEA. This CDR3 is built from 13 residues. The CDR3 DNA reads TGCAGCGCTACTAGGGGGGCCCACAATGAGCAGTTCTTC. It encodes CSATRGAHNEQFF.

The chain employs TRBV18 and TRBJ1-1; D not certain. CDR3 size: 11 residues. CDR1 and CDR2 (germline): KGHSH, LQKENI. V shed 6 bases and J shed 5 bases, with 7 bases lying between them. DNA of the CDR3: TGTGCCAGCTCCCTGGTAACTGAAGCTTTCTTT. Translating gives CASSLVTEAFF. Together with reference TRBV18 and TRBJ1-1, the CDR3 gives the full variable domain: NAGVMQNPRHLVRRRGQEARLRCSPMKGHSHVYWYRQLPEEGLKFMVYLQKENIIDESGMPKERFSAEFPKEGPSILRIQQVVRGDSAAYFCASSLVTEAFFGQGTRLTVV.

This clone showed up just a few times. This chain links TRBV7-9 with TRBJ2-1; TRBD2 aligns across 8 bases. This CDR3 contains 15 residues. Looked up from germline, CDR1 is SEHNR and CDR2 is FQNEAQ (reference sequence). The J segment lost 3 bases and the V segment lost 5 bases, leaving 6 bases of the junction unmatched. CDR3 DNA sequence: TGTGCCAGCAGCCGTCGGGGGGGCTTCTACAATGAGCAGTTCTTC. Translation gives CASSRRGGFYNEQFF.

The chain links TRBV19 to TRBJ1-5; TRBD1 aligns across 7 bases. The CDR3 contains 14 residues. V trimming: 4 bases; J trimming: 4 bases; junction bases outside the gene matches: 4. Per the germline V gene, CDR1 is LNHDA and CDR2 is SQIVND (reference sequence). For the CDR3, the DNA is TGTGCCAGTAGTACGACAGGGCCGAATCAGCCCCAGCATTTT. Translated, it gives CASSTTGPNQPQHF.

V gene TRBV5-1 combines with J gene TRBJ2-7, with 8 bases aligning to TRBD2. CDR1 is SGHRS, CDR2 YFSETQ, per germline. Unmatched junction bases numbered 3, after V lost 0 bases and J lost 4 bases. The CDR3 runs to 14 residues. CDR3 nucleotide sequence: TGCGCCAGCAGCTTGGGTGCGGGGGGATACGAGCAGTACTTC. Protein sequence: CASSLGAGGYEQYF.

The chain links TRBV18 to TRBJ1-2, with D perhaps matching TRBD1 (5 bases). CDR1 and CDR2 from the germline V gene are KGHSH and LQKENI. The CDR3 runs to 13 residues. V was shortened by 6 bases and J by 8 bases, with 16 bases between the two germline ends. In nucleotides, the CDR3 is TGTGCCAGCTCGTCCCAGGGCGGCGAGGGCTACACCTTC. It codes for CASSSQGGEGYTF.

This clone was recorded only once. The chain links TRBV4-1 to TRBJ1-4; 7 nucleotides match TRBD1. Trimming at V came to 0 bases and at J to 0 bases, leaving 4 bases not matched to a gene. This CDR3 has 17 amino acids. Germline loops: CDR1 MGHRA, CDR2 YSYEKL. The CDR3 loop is CASSQETGFATNEKLFF. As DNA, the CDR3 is TGCGCCAGCAGCCAAGAGACAGGGTTTGCAACTAATGAAAAACTGTTTTTT.

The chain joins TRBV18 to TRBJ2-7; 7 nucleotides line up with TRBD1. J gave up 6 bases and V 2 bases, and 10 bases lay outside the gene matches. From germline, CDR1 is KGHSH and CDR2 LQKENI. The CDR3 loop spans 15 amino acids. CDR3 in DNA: TGTGCCAGCTCACCATCACAGGGGAAGTTCTCCGAGCAGTACTTC. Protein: CASSPSQGKFSEQYF. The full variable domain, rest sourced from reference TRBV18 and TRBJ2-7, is NAGVMQNPRHLVRRRGQEARLRCSPMKGHSHVYWYRQLPEEGLKFMVYLQKENIIDESGMPKERFSAEFPKEGPSILRIQQVVRGDSAAYFCASSPSQGKFSEQYFGPGTRLTVT.

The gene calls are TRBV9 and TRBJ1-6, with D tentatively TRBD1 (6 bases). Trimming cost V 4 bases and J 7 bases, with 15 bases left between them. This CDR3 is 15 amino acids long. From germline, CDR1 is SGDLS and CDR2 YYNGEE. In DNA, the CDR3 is TGTGCCAGCAGCTCCTATTACAGGGACAATTCACCCCTCCACTTT. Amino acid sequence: CASSSYYRDNSPLHF.

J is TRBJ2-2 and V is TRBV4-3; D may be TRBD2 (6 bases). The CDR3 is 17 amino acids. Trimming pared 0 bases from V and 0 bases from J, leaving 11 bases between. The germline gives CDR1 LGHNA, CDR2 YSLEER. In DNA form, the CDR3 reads TGCGCCAGCAGCCAAGATGGGGGACTTTCGAACACCGGGGAGCTGTTTTTT. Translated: CASSQDGGLSNTGELFF.

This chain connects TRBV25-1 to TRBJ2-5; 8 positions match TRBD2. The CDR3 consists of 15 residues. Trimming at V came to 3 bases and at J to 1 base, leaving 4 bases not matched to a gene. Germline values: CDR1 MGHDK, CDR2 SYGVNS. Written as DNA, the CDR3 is TGTGCCAGCAGTGAGATTACTAGCGGCCAAGAGACCCAGTACTTC. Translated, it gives CASSEITSGQETQYF.

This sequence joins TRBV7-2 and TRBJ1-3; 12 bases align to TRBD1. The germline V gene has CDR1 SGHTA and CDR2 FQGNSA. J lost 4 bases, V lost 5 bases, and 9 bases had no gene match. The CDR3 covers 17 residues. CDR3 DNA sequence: TGTGCCAGCAGCGCCGGGACAGGGGGCATAGACGGAAACACCATATATTTT. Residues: CASSAGTGGIDGNTIYF.

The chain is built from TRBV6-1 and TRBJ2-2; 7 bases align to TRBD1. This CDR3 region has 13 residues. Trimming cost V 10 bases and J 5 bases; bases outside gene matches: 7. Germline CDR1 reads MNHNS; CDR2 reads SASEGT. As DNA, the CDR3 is TGTGCCACTGACAGGGTGGGAACCGGGGAGCTGTTTTTT. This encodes CATDRVGTGELFF.

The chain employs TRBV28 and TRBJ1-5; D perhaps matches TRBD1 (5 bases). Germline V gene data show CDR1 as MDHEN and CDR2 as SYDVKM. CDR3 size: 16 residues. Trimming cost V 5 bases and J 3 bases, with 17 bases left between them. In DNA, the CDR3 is TGTGCCAGCAGTCGTGAGAGGGGTCCCTTCAATCAGCCCCAGCATTTT. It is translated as CASSRERGPFNQPQHF.

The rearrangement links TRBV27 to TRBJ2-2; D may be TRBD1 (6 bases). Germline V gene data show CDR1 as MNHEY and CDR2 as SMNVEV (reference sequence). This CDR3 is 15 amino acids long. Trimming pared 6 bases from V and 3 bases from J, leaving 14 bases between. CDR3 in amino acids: CASSHDRRDTGELFF. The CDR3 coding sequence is TGTGCCAGCAGCCATGACAGGCGGGACACCGGGGAGCTGTTTTTT.

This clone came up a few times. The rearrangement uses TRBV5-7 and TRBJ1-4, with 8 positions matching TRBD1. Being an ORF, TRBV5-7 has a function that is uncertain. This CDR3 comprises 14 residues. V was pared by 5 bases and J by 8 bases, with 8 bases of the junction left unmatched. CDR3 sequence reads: CASRFRGLWEKLFF. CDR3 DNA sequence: TGTGCCAGCAGGTTCAGGGGGCTTTGGGAAAAACTGTTTTTT.

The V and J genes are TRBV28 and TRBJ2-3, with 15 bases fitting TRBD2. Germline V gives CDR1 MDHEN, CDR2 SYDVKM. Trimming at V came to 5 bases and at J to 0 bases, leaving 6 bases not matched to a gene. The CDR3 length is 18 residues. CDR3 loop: CASSKPGLAGGSTDTQYF. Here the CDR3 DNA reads TGTGCCAGCAGTAAACCGGGACTAGCGGGGGGTAGCACAGATACGCAGTATTTT. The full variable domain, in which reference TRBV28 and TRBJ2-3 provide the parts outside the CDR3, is DVKVTQSSRYLVKRTGEKVFLECVQDMDHENMFWYRQDPGLGLRLIYFSYDVKMKEKGDIPEGYSVSREKKERFSLILESASTNQTSMYLCASSKPGLAGGSTDTQYFGPGTRLTVL.

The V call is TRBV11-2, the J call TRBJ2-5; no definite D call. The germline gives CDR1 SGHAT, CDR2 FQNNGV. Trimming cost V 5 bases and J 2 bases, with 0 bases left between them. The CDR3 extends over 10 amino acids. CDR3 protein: CASSQETQYF. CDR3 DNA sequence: TGTGCCAGCAGCCAAGAGACCCAGTACTTC.

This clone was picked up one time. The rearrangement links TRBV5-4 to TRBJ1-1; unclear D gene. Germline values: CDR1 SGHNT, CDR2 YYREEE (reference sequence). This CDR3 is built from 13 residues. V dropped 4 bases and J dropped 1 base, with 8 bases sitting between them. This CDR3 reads CASSMTRNTEAFF. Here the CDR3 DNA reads TGTGCCAGCAGCATGACAAGGAACACTGAAGCTTTCTTT.

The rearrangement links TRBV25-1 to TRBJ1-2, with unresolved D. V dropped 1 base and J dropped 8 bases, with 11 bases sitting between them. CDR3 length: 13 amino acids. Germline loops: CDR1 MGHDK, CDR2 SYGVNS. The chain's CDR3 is CASSEWMGIGYTF. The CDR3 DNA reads TGTGCCAGCAGTGAATGGATGGGGATCGGCTACACCTTC.

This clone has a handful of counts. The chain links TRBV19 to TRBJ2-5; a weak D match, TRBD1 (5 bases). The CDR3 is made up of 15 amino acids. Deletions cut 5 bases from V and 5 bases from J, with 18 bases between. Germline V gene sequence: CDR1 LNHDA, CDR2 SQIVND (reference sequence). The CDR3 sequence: CASSPRSGLRETQYF. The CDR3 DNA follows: TGTGCCAGTAGTCCCCGCTCAGGGCTTAGGGAGACCCAGTACTTC.

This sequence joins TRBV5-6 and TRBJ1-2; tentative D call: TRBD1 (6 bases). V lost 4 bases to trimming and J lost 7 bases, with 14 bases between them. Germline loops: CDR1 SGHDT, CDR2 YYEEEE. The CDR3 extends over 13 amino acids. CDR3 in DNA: TGTGCCAGCAGCCCTACAGGGATGAGTGGCTACACCTTC. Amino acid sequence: CASSPTGMSGYTF.

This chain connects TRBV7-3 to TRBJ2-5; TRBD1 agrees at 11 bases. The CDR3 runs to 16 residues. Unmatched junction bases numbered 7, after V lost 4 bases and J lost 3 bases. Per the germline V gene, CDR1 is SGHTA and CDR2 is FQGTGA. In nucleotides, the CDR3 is TGTGCCAGCAGCTCGGGGACAGGGGGAAGTGAAGAGACCCAGTACTTC. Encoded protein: CASSSGTGGSEETQYF. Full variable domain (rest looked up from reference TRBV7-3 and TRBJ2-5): GAGVSQTPSNKVTEKGKYVELRCDPISGHTALYWYRQSLGQGPEFLIYFQGTGAADDSGLPNDRFFAVRPEGSVSTLKIQRTERGDSAVYLCASSSGTGGSEETQYFGPGTRLLVL.